These T cell receptor beta chains were read from a single sample in a study of blood T cell repertoires in COVID-19. Libraries were prepared by immunoSEQ multiplex PCR; TCRdb keeps only in-frame clonotypes and omits some of them. The table has some 200,000 clones, approximately 80% seen once; the top ten hold over 9.5%. The sample consisted of PBMCs or T cells enriched from blood (not recorded which). Source of these receptors: a man aged 35 to 55 who had recovered from COVID-19. Each CDR3 is given with its conserved first and last residue.

J,V,CDR3
TRBJ2-5,TRBV24-1,CATSALDSETQYF
TRBJ1-1,TRBV19,CASKIVGGRIMNTEAFF
TRBJ2-7,TRBV27,CASSQSTGLTNYEQYF
TRBJ2-7,TRBV18,CASSPPTGYSYEQYF
TRBJ1-2,TRBV27,CASSLLEGIGYTF
TRBJ2-1,TRBV27,CASSLLVRSTALYNEQFF
TRBJ2-4,TRBV18,CASSLRTDESKNIQYF
TRBJ2-2,TRBV13,CASSLGKGAAYTGELFF
TRBJ1-3,TRBV6-1,CASSEAPPLSSGNTIYF
TRBJ1-2,TRBV28,CASRGWGYTF
TRBJ2-5,TRBV13,CASSRTGGETQYF
TRBJ2-5,TRBV27,CASSPGTAKGQETQYF
TRBJ1-2,TRBV10-1,CATLTLLVNYGYTF
TRBJ2-7,TRBV3-1/TRBV3-2,CASSPEPGLTPYEQYF
TRBJ2-5,TRBV6-5,CASSYMSFQETQYF
TRBJ2-3,TRBV2,CASSGTSGSVDTQYF
TRBJ1-4,TRBV30,CAGRTGGASGSHNEKLFF
TRBJ2-5,TRBV23-1,CARLAGSGETQYF
TRBJ2-5,TRBV30,CAWSIGGETQYF
TRBJ2-5,TRBV5-1,CASSWGTSGVLSPQETQYF
TRBJ2-3,TRBV20-1,CSASYRERRSSTDTQYF
TRBJ2-7,TRBV9,CASSVQPQGVTYEQYF
TRBJ2-7,TRBV7-9,CASSAGLKEQYF
TRBJ2-2,TRBV7-9,CASSSTVDTGELFF
TRBJ1-2,TRBV18,CASSPPGQQFYGYTF
TRBJ2-3,TRBV10-3,CAISAPPLIAYTDTQYF
TRBJ1-1,TRBV12-5,CASGLGGGAEAFF
TRBJ2-3,TRBV2,CASSARLADTQYF
TRBJ2-1,TRBV21-1,CASKGGTGEGSYNEQFF
TRBJ2-1,TRBV7-9,CASSFRSSGRNNEQFF
TRBJ1-3,TRBV6-5,CASSLQGATSGNTIYF
TRBJ1-3,TRBV15,CATSSDRVGWSGNTIYF
TRBJ1-1,TRBV19,CASSNLREGNTEAFF
TRBJ2-1,TRBV4-3,CASSQETSGSFGEQFF
TRBJ2-1,TRBV9,CASSLGTSGSSLSSYNEQFF
TRBJ2-3,TRBV6-4,CASSVEAGSTDTQYF
TRBJ2-1,TRBV19,CASSIEAGVSGYNEQFF
TRBJ1-6,TRBV18,CASSAAGRNSPLHF
TRBJ2-1,TRBV7-9,CASSPRGGGRGSYNEQFF
TRBJ2-5,TRBV7-8,CASTTGGGRFSETQYF